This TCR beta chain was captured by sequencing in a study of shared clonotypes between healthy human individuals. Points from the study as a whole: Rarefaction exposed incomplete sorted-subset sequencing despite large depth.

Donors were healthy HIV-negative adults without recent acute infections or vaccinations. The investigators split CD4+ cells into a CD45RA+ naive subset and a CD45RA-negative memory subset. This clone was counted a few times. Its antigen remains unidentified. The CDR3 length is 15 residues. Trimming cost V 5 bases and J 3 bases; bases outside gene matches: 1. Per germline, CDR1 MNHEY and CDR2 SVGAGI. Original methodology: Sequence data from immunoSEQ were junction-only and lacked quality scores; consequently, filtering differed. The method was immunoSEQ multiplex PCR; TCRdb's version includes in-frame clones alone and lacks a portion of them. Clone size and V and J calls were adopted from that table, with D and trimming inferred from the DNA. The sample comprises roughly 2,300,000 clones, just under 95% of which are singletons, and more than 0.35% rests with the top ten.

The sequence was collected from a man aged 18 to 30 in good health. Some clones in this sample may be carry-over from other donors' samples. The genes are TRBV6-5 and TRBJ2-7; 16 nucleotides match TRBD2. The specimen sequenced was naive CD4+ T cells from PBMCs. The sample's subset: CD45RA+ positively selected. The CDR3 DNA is TGTGCCAGCAGTGGGACTAGCGGGAGGGGCTACGAGCAGTACTTC. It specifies CASSGTSGRGYEQYF.